This T cell receptor beta chain was sequenced in a study of blood T cell repertoires in COVID-19. Sequencing was performed with immunoSEQ multiplex PCR; in TCRdb, only in-frame clones are kept and a portion is missing. The sample has approximately 110,000 clones; about 84% are singletons. CDR3 length: 17 amino acids. Germline loops: CDR1 SGHTA, CDR2 FQGNSA. J gave up 6 bases and V 1 base, and 10 bases lay outside the gene matches. The material sequenced was peripheral blood. The sequence came from a human donor in a cohort sampled during active COVID-19. V and J are TRBV7-2 and TRBJ2-2; 8 nucleotides match TRBD2. The DNA of the CDR3 is TGTGCCAGCAGCTTAGGGACTAGCCCTACTTCTGCCGGGGAGCTGTTTTTT. Protein sequence: CASSLGTSPTSAGELFF.